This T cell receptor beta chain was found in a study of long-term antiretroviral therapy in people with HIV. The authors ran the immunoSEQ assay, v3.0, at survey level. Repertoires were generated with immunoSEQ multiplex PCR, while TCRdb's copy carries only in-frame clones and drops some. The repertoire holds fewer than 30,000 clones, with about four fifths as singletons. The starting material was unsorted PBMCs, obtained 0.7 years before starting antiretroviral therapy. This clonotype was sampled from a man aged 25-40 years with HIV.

The CDR3 loop reads CASRLTRNTIYF. For the CDR3, the DNA is TGTGCCAGCAGGTTGACTCGTAACACCATATATTTT. This chain links TRBV7-9 with TRBJ1-3; no clear D gene. The V end was cut by 6 bases, the J end by 7 bases, with 10 bases between. The CDR3 has 12 amino acids. CDR1 is SEHNR, CDR2 FQNEAQ, per germline (reference sequence).